The TCR beta chain described here comes from a study of Tregs in tolerant kidney transplant recipients. TCRdb keeps only in-frame clones here, not all; method: immunoSEQ multiplex PCR. Of about 66,000 clones listed, about nine tenths were seen once; the top ten hold about a tenth. Broader study findings: Biological reproducibility was not directly addressed in this study.

Germline V lookup: CDR1 SGHTA, CDR2 FQGNSA. The CDR3 has 15 residues. The germline V and J ends were trimmed by 5 bases and 9 bases, with 17 bases remaining between them. Unstimulated regulatory T cells (CD4+CD25+CD127-), CD4+CD25- non-regulatory cells, CD4 and CD8 cells were FACS-sorted from thawed PBMCs. Concerning this clone: Its antigen remains unidentified.

The specimen was CD8+ T cells from blood, collected before the transplant. The source is a human donor who received a combined kidney and bone marrow transplant. The chain couples TRBV7-2 to TRBJ1-6; the D gene is possibly TRBD1 (6 bases). The DNA of the CDR3 is TGTGCCAGCAGCCCCCTCGGACAGTTTCGTTCACCCCTCCACTTT. Amino acid sequence: CASSPLGQFRSPLHF.